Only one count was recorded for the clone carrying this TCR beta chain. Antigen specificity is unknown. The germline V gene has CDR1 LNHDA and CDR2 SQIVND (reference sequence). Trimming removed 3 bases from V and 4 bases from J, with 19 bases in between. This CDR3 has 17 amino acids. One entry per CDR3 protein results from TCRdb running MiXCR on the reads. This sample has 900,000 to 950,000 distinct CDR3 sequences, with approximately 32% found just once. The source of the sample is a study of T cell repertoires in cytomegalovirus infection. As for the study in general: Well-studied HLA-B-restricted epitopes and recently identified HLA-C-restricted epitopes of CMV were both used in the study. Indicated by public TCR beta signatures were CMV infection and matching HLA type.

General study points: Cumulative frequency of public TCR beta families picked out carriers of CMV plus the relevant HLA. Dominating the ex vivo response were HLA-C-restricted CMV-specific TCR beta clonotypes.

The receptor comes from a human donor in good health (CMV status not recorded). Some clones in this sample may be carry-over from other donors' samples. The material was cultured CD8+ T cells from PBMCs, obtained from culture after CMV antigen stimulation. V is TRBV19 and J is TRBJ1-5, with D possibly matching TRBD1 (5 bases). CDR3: CASSIRVRGARNQPQHF. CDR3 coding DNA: TGTGCCAGTAGTATCCGTGTTAGAGGGGCTAGGAATCAGCCCCAGCATTTT. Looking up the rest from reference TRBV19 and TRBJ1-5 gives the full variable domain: DGGITQSPKYLFRKEGQNVTLSCEQNLNHDAMYWYRQDPGQGLRLIYYSQIVNDFQKGDIAEGYSVSREKKESFPLTVTSAQKNPTAFYLCASSIRVRGARNQPQHFGDGTRLSIL.